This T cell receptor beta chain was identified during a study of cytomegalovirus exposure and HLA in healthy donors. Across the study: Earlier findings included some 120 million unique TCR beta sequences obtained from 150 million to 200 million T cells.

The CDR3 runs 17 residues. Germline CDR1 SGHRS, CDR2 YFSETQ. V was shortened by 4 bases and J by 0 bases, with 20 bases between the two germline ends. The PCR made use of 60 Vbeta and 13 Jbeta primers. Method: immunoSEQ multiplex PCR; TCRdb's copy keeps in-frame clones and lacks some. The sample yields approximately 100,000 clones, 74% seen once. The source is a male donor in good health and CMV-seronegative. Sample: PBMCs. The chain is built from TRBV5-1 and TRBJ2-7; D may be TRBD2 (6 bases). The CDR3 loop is CASSPGERRLSSYEQYF. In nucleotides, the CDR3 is TGCGCCAGCAGCCCGGGAGAGAGGCGGTTAAGCTCCTACGAGCAGTACTTC.